This T cell receptor beta chain was sequenced during a study of T cell responses to AZD1222 COVID-19 vaccine. Using immunoSEQ multiplex PCR, the repertoire was profiled, and TCRdb retains in-frame clones only, with some absent. The sample consists of roughly 150,000 clones, 88% of them appearing once. Germline V lookup: CDR1 MNHEY, CDR2 SVGEGT. This CDR3 region has 14 residues. Trimming pared 1 base from V and 11 bases from J, leaving 17 bases between. The study, taken as a whole, reports: Spike-specific TCRs gained breadth and depth after people received two AZD1222 doses. Regions 160-218 and 743-854 dominated among vaccine-associated CD4 TCRs spanning spike. Clonal diversity was possibly underestimated, and the donors were mostly white British, with more females. It was only after the peak T cell response that any repertoires were sampled.

As to this clone: Its antigen is unknown.

The input for sequencing was peripheral blood, taken on day 0 of AZD1222 vaccination. This chain uses TRBV6-2 or TRBV6-3 with TRBJ1-1, with D possibly TRBD1 on 5 matching bases. This sequence originates from an adult in good health. CDR3 in amino acids: CASSYLLSDWGAFF. The DNA for the CDR3 is TGTGCCAGCAGTTACTTGCTTAGCGATTGGGGCGCTTTCTTT.